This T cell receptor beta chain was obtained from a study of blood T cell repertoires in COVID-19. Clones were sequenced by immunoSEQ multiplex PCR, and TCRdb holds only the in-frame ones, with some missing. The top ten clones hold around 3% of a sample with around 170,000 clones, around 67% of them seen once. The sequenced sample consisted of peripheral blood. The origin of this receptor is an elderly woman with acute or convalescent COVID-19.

The CDR3 sequence: CASSLVTVQEQFF. The DNA of the CDR3 is TGTGCCAGCAGCTTAGTAACTGTGCAAGAGCAGTTCTTC. This sequence joins TRBV7-2 and TRBJ2-1, with unresolved D. Per the germline V gene, CDR1 is SGHTA and CDR2 is FQGNSA. The CDR3 runs 13 residues. Trimming shortened V by 1 base and J by 10 bases, and 11 bases separated the two germline ends.